This entry is about one T cell receptor (beta chain). No cognate antigen has been identified for it. Base quality data are lacking; no much larger clone is found one base away. The sample originates from a study of blood T cell repertoires in COVID-19 (dated by TCRdb to the early 2020s). In the study overall: Samples covering the acute and convalescent phases of COVID-19 were provided by collaborators in the United States, Italy and Spain. The samples were drawn from the first 160 participants of the ongoing ImmuneRACE study and from 950 to 1,500 subjects provided by 6 global collaborators. A de-identified subject ID, COVID-19 status, age in years and sex were almost always included in the sample metadata. Subjects who had been exposed to COVID-19, were actively infected with it, or had recovered from it provided the deeply sampled blood TCRbeta repertoires that made up the dataset. HLA class I and class II types, where available, came from metadata supplied by the sample provider rather than from assay-based typing. The prospective study material was composed of cDNA or gDNA derived from T cells, B-cell-depleted T cells, or PBMCs. The repertoires were released in a freely available public database meant as a resource for research on the immune response to SARS-CoV-2. Study-wide findings and limitations: Clinical and demographic metadata were provided uncurated, with the amount varying by source and participant.

TCRbeta CDR3 regions were amplified from genomic DNA by means of the immunoSEQ Assay, a bias-controlled multiplex PCR. The authors processed their data as follows. Within the assay, amplification of reference gene primers was used to estimate how many nucleated cells each sample contained. Sequence reads were collapsed and filtered to measure the absolute abundance of every unique TCRbeta CDR3 rearrangement. For each sample, productive Simpson clonality was calculated as the square root of Simpson's diversity index over productive rearrangements. TCRdb retrieved this table from immuneACCESS and kept in-frame rearrangements only. Not all clones are present; in checked studies, unresolved V genes account for under half, and no reason is known for the remainder. That table is the source of V, J and clone size, and D and trimming were worked out from the DNA. Across this sample there are roughly 160,000 clones, with 82% seen only once. Around a sixth of the sample lies in the top ten.

Enrolling through a virtual design, the prospective study's participants ranged in age from about 18 to 89 years and lived across approximately 25 United States geographic areas. In the prospective study, cohorts were assigned on the basis of participant-reported clinical history obtained from a screening survey and a study questionnaire. Recovered participants in ImmuneRACE Cohort 3 were defined by two consecutive negative NP/OP PCR tests, clearance by a healthcare professional, or resolution of symptoms. Each participant in the prospective study had whole blood, serum and a nasopharyngeal or oropharyngeal swab collected by mobile phlebotomists. Participants in the prospective study had the option to provide additional blood draws and questionnaires over a roughly 2-month period. Before DNA extraction, prospective study blood samples were shipped either frozen or at room temperature. For CDR1 and CDR2, the germline V gene lists SGHVT and SQSDAQ. V sheds 4 bases and J sheds 13 bases, leaving 28 bases between their ends. The CDR3 spans 16 residues, from the cysteine through the phenylalanine. Only the CDR3 part of the read is kept: 48 bases, read in frame from the first base.

The specimen was PBMCs or T cells enriched from blood (not recorded which). The receptor was isolated from a man in his 60s who had recovered from COVID-19. Recombination connected TRBV7-4 to TRBJ1-2; the D region possibly corresponds to TRBD1 (5 bases align). The bases are TGTGCCAGCAGCTCGGGCAACAGACCGGGGGGAAAGCTACGCACCTTC. The encoded protein is CASSSGNRPGGKLRTF.